This TCR beta chain emerged from a study of vaccination and CD4 T cells after COVID-19. On this clonotype itself: The target antigen is unknown.

The ends were cut back, 1 base at V and 7 bases at J, with 13 bases in the middle. Germline V gene data show CDR1 as SGHTA and CDR2 as FQGNSA. This CDR3 has 14 amino acids. The treatment is: roughly 11-day PBMC culture with coronavirus spike peptide pools or control peptides (ViraFEST assay). The Oncomine TCR Beta short-read assay sequenced DNA from cultured CD4+ T cells. Each CDR3 protein is one row after TCRdb ran MiXCR on the PCR reads. Of about 15,000 distinct CDR3 sequences detected, about 46% appear once; the ten largest clones hold 14%. The V and J genes are TRBV7-2 and TRBJ2-5; D gene uncertain. This receptor was taken from a human donor who had recovered from COVID-19. Sequenced material: CD4+ T cells from blood, cultured in vitro. CDR3 loop: CASSLGPQVGTQYF. The CDR3 nucleotides read TGTGCCAGCAGCTTAGGACCCCAGGTGGGGACCCAGTACTTC. Full variable domain (missing parts from reference TRBV7-2 and TRBJ2-5): GAGVSQSPSNKVTEKGKDVELRCDPISGHTALYWYRQSLGQGLEFLIYFQGNSAPDKSGLPSDRFSAERTGGSVSTLTIQRTQQEDSAVYLCASSLGPQVGTQYFGPGTRLLVL.